This TCR beta chain is drawn from a study of beta chain features in type 1 diabetes. Study background: All samples combined gave roughly 100,000,000 sorted cells for examination.

Study-wide results and caveats: Within patients, naive, central memory and Treg TCRB repertoires seemed more similar than within healthy donors. Researchers could not determine here whether HLA type influences TCRB rearrangement.

Concerning this clone: What it recognizes is unknown.

Purity above 95% was achieved in all sorted populations. The entirety of the isolated RNA underwent reverse transcription, so expressed TCRB transcripts were sequenced. The data were produced by immunoSEQ multiplex PCR, yet TCRdb's version contains in-frame clones alone and is incomplete. In the table there are 390,000 or so clones, roughly 13% of which are singletons. The germline V gene has CDR1 SQVTM and CDR2 ANQGSEA. J lost 5 bases, V lost 5 bases, and 4 bases had no gene match. The CDR3 is 12 residues long. The chain carries TRBV29-1 and TRBJ2-5, with 8 bases matching TRBD1. The clonotype originates from a man aged 25 to 40 in good health. Sequenced: naive CD4+ T cells from blood. The CDR3 nucleotides are TGCAGCGTTCAGGACAGGGCGGAGACCCAGTACTTC. The encoded protein is CSVQDRAETQYF.